The present T cell receptor (beta chain) was sequenced within a study of cytomegalovirus exposure and HLA in healthy donors. Looked up from germline, CDR1 is MNHEY and CDR2 is SMNVEV (reference sequence). The CDR3 spans 14 residues. The ends lost 8 bases at V and 4 bases at J; junction bases unmatched: 10. As for the donors, each was a healthy bone marrow donor. PCR primers comprised 60 Vbeta and 13 Jbeta primers. Produced via immunoSEQ multiplex PCR; TCRdb's table is partial and in-frame only. The sample gives roughly 80,000 clones, about 68% of which show up once; around 6.9% is in the top ten. This clonotype was sampled from a woman in her forties or fifties in good health and CMV-seropositive. Sequenced input: PBMCs. The V and J genes are TRBV27 and TRBJ2-7, with 8 bases fitting TRBD1. Written as DNA, the CDR3 is TGTGCCAGCTCCTCGGGACAGGAACGATACGAGCAGTACTTC. Residues: CASSSGQERYEQYF.